This section outlines one T cell receptor beta chain sequence together with its context. Its antigen is unknown. The read ends 3 residues early relative to the CDR3; the germline J gene fills the gap. MY09/MY11 PCR detected cervical HPV DNA; dot-blot assigned genotypes. V lost 6 bases, J lost 0 bases, and 5 bases stayed unmatched. Germline V gene lookup returns CDR1 SGHRS and CDR2 YFSETQ. This CDR3 comprises 14 residues. The data originate from a study of T cells in women clearing cervical HPV infection. On the study more broadly: Cases were women with histologically confirmed HPV16-related CIN3 or worse, including a couple of invasive cancers. General study results and limits: Each sample's T-cell count was unknown, possibly confounding richness.

Genomic DNA, averaging around 1,200 ng per sample, yielded TCR beta CDR3 via immunoSEQ. Profiled with immunoSEQ multiplex PCR; TCRdb holds only in-frame clones, not every one. The specimen's table records roughly 34,000 clones. The source material was blood buffy coat. The sequence was collected from a woman aged 18 to 69 with a cervical HPV16 infection that either progressed to CIN3+ or cleared (not recorded which). The chain is built from TRBV5-1 and TRBJ2-7; 8 bases are a match to TRBD1. CDR3 amino acids: CASNPGTGSYEQYF. The CDR3 bases that were read are TGCGCCAGCAACCCGGGGACAGGCTCCTACGAG.